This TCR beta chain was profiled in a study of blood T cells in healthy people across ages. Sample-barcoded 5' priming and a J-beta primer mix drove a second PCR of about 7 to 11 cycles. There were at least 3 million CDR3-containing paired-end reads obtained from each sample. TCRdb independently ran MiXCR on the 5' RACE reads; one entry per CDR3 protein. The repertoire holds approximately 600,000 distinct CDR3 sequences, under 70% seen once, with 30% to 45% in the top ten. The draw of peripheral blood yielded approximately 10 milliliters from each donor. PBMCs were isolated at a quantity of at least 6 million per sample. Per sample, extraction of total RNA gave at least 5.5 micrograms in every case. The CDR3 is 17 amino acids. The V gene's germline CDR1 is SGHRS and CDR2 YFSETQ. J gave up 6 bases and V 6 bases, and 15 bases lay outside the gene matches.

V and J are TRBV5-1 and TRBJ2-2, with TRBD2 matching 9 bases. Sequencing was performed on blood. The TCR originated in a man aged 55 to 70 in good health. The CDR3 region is CASNHEPGLASSGELFF. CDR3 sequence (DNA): TGCGCCAGCAACCACGAGCCGGGACTAGCATCTTCCGGGGAGCTGTTTTTT. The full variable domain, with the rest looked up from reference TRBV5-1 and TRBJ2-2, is KAGVTQTPRYLIKTRGQQVTLSCSPISGHRSVSWYQQTPGQGLQFLFEYFSETQRNKGNFPGRFSGRQFSNSRSEMNVSTLELGDSALYLCASNHEPGLASSGELFFGEGSRLTVL.